Each of the 31 T cell receptor beta chains below was sequenced from the same sample in a study of cytomegalovirus exposure and HLA in healthy donors. 60 Vbeta and 13 Jbeta primers were used in PCR. Sequencing was performed with immunoSEQ multiplex PCR; in TCRdb, only in-frame clones are kept and a portion is missing. This table holds some 100,000 clones, around three quarters found once. Sequencing used PBMCs. The receptors were sampled from a female donor in good health and CMV-seronegative.

This rearrangement joins TRBV7-8 to TRBJ2-2, with TRBD2 matching over 10 bases. There are 19 residues in the CDR3. Trimming cost V 2 bases and J 5 bases; bases outside gene matches: 14. Per the germline V gene, CDR1 is SGHVS and CDR2 is FQNEAQ. CDR3 sequence (DNA): TGTGCCAGCAGCTTACCCCCCGGAGCGGGGGGGCCGAGAACCGGGGAGCTGTTTTTT. As protein: CASSLPPGAGGPRTGELFF.

This clone has a handful of counts. The CDR3 DNA is TGCGCCAGCAGCGAGGACAGGGAGGGCTACACCTTC. It yields the protein CASSEDREGYTF. The chain carries TRBV5-1 and TRBJ1-2; 8 nucleotides line up with TRBD1. V shed 4 bases and J 8 bases; nucleotides not matched to a gene: 4. The CDR3 runs to 12 residues. CDR1 is SGHRS and CDR2 is YFSETQ in the germline V gene.

This chain connects TRBV7-2 to TRBJ1-5; the D is unclear. The CDR3 is 15 residues long. V dropped 5 bases and J dropped 0 bases, with 11 bases sitting between them. Germline loops: CDR1 SGHTA, CDR2 FQGNSA. The CDR3 sequence is CASSLARGSNQPQHF. The CDR3 nucleotides are TGTGCCAGCAGCCTCGCTAGAGGTAGCAATCAGCCCCAGCATTTT. The entire variable domain, with the rest obtained from reference TRBV7-2 and TRBJ1-5, is as follows: GAGVSQSPSNKVTEKGKDVELRCDPISGHTALYWYRQSLGQGLEFLIYFQGNSAPDKSGLPSDRFSAERTGGSVSTLTIQRTQQEDSAVYLCASSLARGSNQPQHFGDGTRLSIL.

This clone was counted only a few times. The rearrangement uses TRBV6-1 and TRBJ2-7; TRBD1 agrees at 7 bases. The CDR3 runs to 14 residues. Germline V gene lookup returns CDR1 MNHNS and CDR2 SASEGT. V dropped 3 bases and J dropped 3; count of bases not matched to a gene: 5. The CDR3 loop reads CASSEGTDFYEQYF. In DNA, the CDR3 is TGTGCCAGCAGTGAGGGGACAGATTTCTACGAGCAGTACTTC.

J is TRBJ2-7 and V is TRBV13; a possible D gene is TRBD2 (6 bases). This CDR3 is built from 15 residues. CDR1 is PRHDT, CDR2 FYEKMQ, per germline (reference sequence). Trimming stripped 4 bases from V and 4 bases from J, with 17 bases between. The chain's CDR3 is CASSSSGLGGYEQYF. The CDR3 DNA sequence: TGTGCCAGCAGCTCCTCGGGACTTGGAGGTTACGAGCAGTACTTC. The whole variable domain, remainder taken from reference TRBV13 and TRBJ2-7, is AAGVIQSPRHLIKEKRETATLKCYPIPRHDTVYWYQQGPGQDPQFLISFYEKMQSDKGSIPDRFSAQQFSDYHSELNMSSLELGDSALYFCASSSSGLGGYEQYFGPGTRLTVT.

The chain combines TRBV7-2 with TRBJ2-7, with 9 nucleotides matching TRBD2. Looked up from germline, CDR1 is SGHTA and CDR2 is FQGNSA. This CDR3 is built from 17 residues. Trimming took 5 bases from V and 6 from J; bases not matched to a gene: 17. The CDR3 loop reads CASSKGLANHSPLEQYF. CDR3 in DNA: TGTGCCAGCAGCAAGGGACTAGCTAACCATAGCCCCCTCGAGCAGTACTTC.

This clone was found a few times. The V and J genes are TRBV6-1 and TRBJ1-4; D may be TRBD1 (6 bases). CDR1 is MNHNS and CDR2 is SASEGT in the germline V gene. The CDR3 spans 16 residues. Trimming took off 2 bases at V and 10 bases at J, with 20 bases between the two ends. DNA of the CDR3: TGTGCCAGCAGTGAACCAGACTTGTGGGAGGGGGGAAAACTGTTTTTT. As protein: CASSEPDLWEGGKLFF.

The chain recombines TRBV18 with TRBJ1-1, with TRBD1 identical over 8 bases. Germline values: CDR1 KGHSH, CDR2 LQKENI. V lost 3 bases to trimming and J lost 5 bases; unmatched junction nucleotides: 8. This CDR3 contains 15 residues. CDR3 loop: CASSPVQGVRTEAFF. The CDR3 DNA reads as TGTGCCAGCTCACCGGTACAGGGGGTAAGGACTGAAGCTTTCTTT.

The chain carries TRBV6-1 and TRBJ1-1; D gene uncertain. With 0 bases removed from V and 1 base from J, the gap between germline ends came to 9 bases. The CDR3 has 15 amino acids. Germline V gene sequence: CDR1 MNHNS, CDR2 SASEGT. In DNA, the CDR3 is TGTGCCAGCAGTGAAGCGGGCAGAACGAACACTGAAGCTTTCTTT. Translated: CASSEAGRTNTEAFF.

The chain has TRBV19 and TRBJ2-2; maybe TRBD2 (7 bases). Germline-derived CDR1 and CDR2 are LNHDA and SQIVND (reference sequence). Trimming pared 3 bases from V and 4 bases from J, leaving 18 bases between. This CDR3 region has 17 residues. This CDR3 is CASSMSGGLWSTGELFF. The CDR3 DNA sequence: TGTGCCAGTAGTATGTCGGGGGGCCTCTGGAGCACCGGGGAGCTGTTTTTT.

This chain uses TRBV2 with TRBJ1-2; D is perhaps TRBD1 (6 bases). The length of the CDR3 is 14 residues. Deletions cut 5 bases from V and 5 bases from J, with 15 bases between. CDR1 is SNHLY and CDR2 is FYNNEI in the germline V gene. The CDR3 nucleotides read TGTGCCAGCAGTTTACAGGGAAACACTTATGGCTACACCTTC. Encoded protein: CASSLQGNTYGYTF. Complete variable domain (other parts from reference TRBV2 and TRBJ1-2): EPEVTQTPSHQVTQMGQEVILRCVPISNHLYFYWYRQILGQKVEFLVSFYNNEISEKSEIFDDQFSVERPDGSNFTLKIRSTKLEDSAMYFCASSLQGNTYGYTFGSGTRLTVV.

V usage is TRBV6-1 and J usage is TRBJ1-1, with D possibly matching TRBD1 (6 bases). The CDR3 covers 13 residues. The germline V and J ends were trimmed by 7 bases and 9 bases, with 18 bases remaining between them. The germline gives CDR1 MNHNS, CDR2 SASEGT. The CDR3, as DNA: TGTGCCAGCACCGGGCCAGCCAGGGGCCAAGCTTTCTTT. This codes for CASTGPARGQAFF.

This clone has a single count. The rearrangement uses TRBV6-1 and TRBJ1-6; no clear D gene. The length of the CDR3 is 13 residues. Germline loops: CDR1 MNHNS, CDR2 SASEGT. V dropped 7 bases and J dropped 6 bases, with 10 bases sitting between them. DNA for the CDR3: TGTGCCAGCATTTCCTATCCTAATTCACCCCTCCACTTT. Encoded protein: CASISYPNSPLHF.

The chain couples TRBV29-1 to TRBJ2-7, with D possibly matching TRBD1 (6 bases). Deletions cut 5 bases from V and 4 bases from J, with 12 bases between. The CDR3 totals 12 residues. Per the germline V gene, CDR1 is SQVTM and CDR2 is ANQGSEA. The CDR3, as DNA: TGCAGCGTTCAGGGGCCTGGATACGAGCAGTACTTC. It translates to CSVQGPGYEQYF.

In its sample, this clone was seen once. The gene calls are TRBV7-8 and TRBJ2-7; 8 bases map to TRBD1. CDR3 size: 14 residues. V lost 2 bases and J lost 4; bases outside the gene matches: 4. Germline V CDR1 and CDR2: SGHVS, FQNEAQ. The CDR3 spells CASSLRDRSYEQYF. Here the CDR3 DNA reads TGTGCCAGCAGCTTAAGGGACAGGAGTTACGAGCAGTACTTC.

The chain uses TRBV7-2 and TRBJ2-7; TRBD2 aligns across 8 bases. The germline V gene has CDR1 SGHTA and CDR2 FQGNSA. This CDR3 contains 16 residues. V gave up 0 bases and J gave up 0 bases; unmatched junction bases: 4. This chain's CDR3 is CASSLAPSGGSYEQYF. CDR3 DNA sequence: TGTGCCAGCAGCTTAGCCCCCAGCGGGGGCTCCTACGAGCAGTACTTC. Combining the CDR3 with reference TRBV7-2 and TRBJ2-7 gives the whole variable domain GAGVSQSPSNKVTEKGKDVELRCDPISGHTALYWYRQSLGQGLEFLIYFQGNSAPDKSGLPSDRFSAERTGGSVSTLTIQRTQQEDSAVYLCASSLAPSGGSYEQYFGPGTRLTVT.

The rearrangement links TRBV2 to TRBJ2-7; D perhaps matches TRBD1 (5 bases). CDR1 SNHLY and CDR2 FYNNEI come from the germline V gene. There are 14 residues in the CDR3. V dropped 1 base and J dropped 5 bases, with 12 bases sitting between them. In DNA, the CDR3 is TGTGCCAGCAGTGAAGGGGCAGGGTTCGACGAGCAGTACTTC. Protein: CASSEGAGFDEQYF. The variable domain in full, completed from reference TRBV2 and TRBJ2-7, reads EPEVTQTPSHQVTQMGQEVILRCVPISNHLYFYWYRQILGQKVEFLVSFYNNEISEKSEIFDDQFSVERPDGSNFTLKIRSTKLEDSAMYFCASSEGAGFDEQYFGPGTRLTVT.

This clone was observed once. The chain recombines TRBV2 with TRBJ2-7; 7 bases line up with TRBD2. The CDR3 consists of 16 residues. The germline V gene encodes CDR1 SNHLY and CDR2 FYNNEI. V was clipped by 4 bases and J by 0 bases; unmatched bases: 9. CDR3 protein: CASSVVLAELSYEQYF. CDR3 in DNA: TGTGCCAGCAGTGTCGTCCTAGCGGAACTCTCCTACGAGCAGTACTTC.

The V call is TRBV25-1, the J call TRBJ2-5; 12 bases map to TRBD2. The V and J ends lost 1 base and 3 bases, in that order; junction bases with no gene match: 3. CDR3 length: 16 residues. Germline V gene data show CDR1 as MGHDK and CDR2 as SYGVNS. CDR3 in DNA: TGTGCCAGCAGTGAATTGACTAGCGGGGGAAAAGAGACCCAGTACTTC. The encoded protein is CASSELTSGGKETQYF.

This clone showed up just once. This sequence joins TRBV9 and TRBJ1-1; 8 bases agree with TRBD1. The CDR3 spans 15 residues. Germline V gene data show CDR1 as SGDLS and CDR2 as YYNGEE. J was trimmed by 0 bases and V by 0 bases; bases with no gene match: 1. CDR3 residues: CASSVGTGLNTEAFF. DNA for the CDR3: TGTGCCAGCAGCGTAGGGACAGGGTTGAACACTGAAGCTTTCTTT.

The rearrangement links TRBV7-6 to TRBJ2-5; TRBD1 might be the D (5 bases). CDR1 is SGHVS, CDR2 FNYEAQ, per germline. The CDR3 consists of 13 residues. V lost 1 base, J lost 4 bases, and 7 bases lay in between. CDR3 in DNA: TGTGCCAGCAGCTTAGGCCAGGGAGAGACCCAGTACTTC. It is translated as CASSLGQGETQYF.

The genes are TRBV29-1 and TRBJ2-7; 8 nucleotides agree with TRBD1. The CDR3 sequence is 15 residues long. Germline CDR1 and CDR2: SQVTM and ANQGSEA. V dropped 6 bases and J dropped 1; count of bases not matched to a gene: 11. For the CDR3, the DNA is TGCAGCGTGACAGGGGTCCCCTCTAAGTCCTACGAGCAGTACTTC. This codes for CSVTGVPSKSYEQYF.

The V call is TRBV5-1, the J call TRBJ2-5, with 7 positions matching TRBD2. The V and J ends lost 4 bases and 1 base, in that order; junction bases with no gene match: 4. Germline values: CDR1 SGHRS, CDR2 YFSETQ. This CDR3 has 14 residues. CDR3 in amino acids: CASSPGTTQETQYF. The CDR3 coding sequence is TGCGCCAGCAGCCCAGGGACTACCCAAGAGACCCAGTACTTC.

V and J are TRBV7-9 and TRBJ2-5, with 16 positions matching TRBD2. The CDR3 has 18 residues. Germline CDR1 and CDR2: SEHNR and FQNEAQ (reference sequence). With V trimmed by 4 bases and J by 4 bases, 9 bases remained unmatched. The chain's CDR3 is CASSSGLAGGRLRETQYF. The CDR3 DNA reads TGTGCCAGCAGCTCGGGACTAGCGGGGGGGCGTCTCCGAGAGACCCAGTACTTC.

A note on this clone: Relative to the germline gene, one junction end is altered; a read error may explain this. J is TRBJ1-1 and V is TRBV7-9, with 7 bases identical to TRBD1. This CDR3 comprises 12 residues. Per germline, CDR1 SEHNR and CDR2 FQNEAQ (reference sequence). The CDR3 protein is CSSSFRQGGAFF. CDR3 bases: TGTTCCAGCAGCTTCCGACAGGGAGGAGCTTTCTTT. The entire variable domain, with the rest obtained from reference TRBV7-9 and TRBJ1-1, is as follows: DTGVSQNPRHKITKRGQNVTFRCDPISEHNRLYWYRQTLGQGPEFLTYFQNEAQLEKSRLLSDRFSAERPKGSFSTLEIQRTEQGDSAMYLCSSSFRQGGAFFGQGTRLTVV.

The CDR3 DNA reads TGTGCCATCAGTGACCCCGTGACAGGGGCCTACAATGAGCAGTTCTTC. This encodes CAISDPVTGAYNEQFF. V gene TRBV10-3 combines with J gene TRBJ2-1; 8 nucleotides match TRBD1. The germline CDR1 and CDR2 sequences are ENHRY and SYGVKD. CDR3 length: 16 residues. Unmatched junction bases numbered 6, after V lost 3 bases and J lost 2 bases.

The chain links TRBV2 to TRBJ1-2, with a possible D match to TRBD1 (6 bases). CDR3 size: 13 residues. With 2 bases removed from V and 5 bases from J, the gap between germline ends came to 9 bases. The germline V gene has CDR1 SNHLY and CDR2 FYNNEI. The CDR3 nucleotides read TGTGCCAGCAGTGAAAAAACAGGGTATGGCTACACCTTC. Its protein is CASSEKTGYGYTF. Together with reference TRBV2 and TRBJ1-2, the CDR3 gives the full variable domain: EPEVTQTPSHQVTQMGQEVILRCVPISNHLYFYWYRQILGQKVEFLVSFYNNEISEKSEIFDDQFSVERPDGSNFTLKIRSTKLEDSAMYFCASSEKTGYGYTFGSGTRLTVV.

The chain links TRBV18 to TRBJ1-2; D might be TRBD1 (5 bases). CDR3 size: 14 residues. V was trimmed by 6 bases and J by 7 bases, leaving 18 bases between them. Germline V gene data show CDR1 as KGHSH and CDR2 as LQKENI. In DNA, the CDR3 is TGTGCCAGCTCGCCGTTGGACGGGGGAGGTGGCTACACCTTC. Protein sequence: CASSPLDGGGGYTF.

CDR3 sequence: CASSPSQGNTIYF. The DNA for the CDR3 is TGTGCCAGCAGCCCATCACAGGGAAACACCATATATTTT. This sequence joins TRBV7-6 and TRBJ1-3, with D unclear. This CDR3 spans 13 amino acids. CDR1 SGHVS and CDR2 FNYEAQ come from the germline V gene. Trimming left V 5 bases short and J 4 bases short, with 9 bases between.

V is TRBV6-5 and J is TRBJ2-1; TRBD1 aligns across 7 bases. Germline CDR1 and CDR2: MNHEY and SVGAGI. This CDR3 comprises 12 residues. The V gene end was trimmed by 6 bases and the J gene end by 9 bases; junction bases not matched to a gene: 5. The DNA of the CDR3 is TGTGCCAGCAGCCTGACAGGGTCTGAGCAGTTCTTC. Amino acid sequence: CASSLTGSEQFF.

This rearrangement joins TRBV15 to TRBJ1-5; 7 bases map to TRBD1. The germline V gene has CDR1 LNHNV and CDR2 YYDKDF (reference sequence). CDR3 length: 12 amino acids. V lost 0 bases and J lost 16; bases outside the gene matches: 6. CDR3 sequence: CATSRDTDRAHF. The CDR3 DNA reads TGTGCCACCAGCAGAGATACCGACAGGGCACATTTT.